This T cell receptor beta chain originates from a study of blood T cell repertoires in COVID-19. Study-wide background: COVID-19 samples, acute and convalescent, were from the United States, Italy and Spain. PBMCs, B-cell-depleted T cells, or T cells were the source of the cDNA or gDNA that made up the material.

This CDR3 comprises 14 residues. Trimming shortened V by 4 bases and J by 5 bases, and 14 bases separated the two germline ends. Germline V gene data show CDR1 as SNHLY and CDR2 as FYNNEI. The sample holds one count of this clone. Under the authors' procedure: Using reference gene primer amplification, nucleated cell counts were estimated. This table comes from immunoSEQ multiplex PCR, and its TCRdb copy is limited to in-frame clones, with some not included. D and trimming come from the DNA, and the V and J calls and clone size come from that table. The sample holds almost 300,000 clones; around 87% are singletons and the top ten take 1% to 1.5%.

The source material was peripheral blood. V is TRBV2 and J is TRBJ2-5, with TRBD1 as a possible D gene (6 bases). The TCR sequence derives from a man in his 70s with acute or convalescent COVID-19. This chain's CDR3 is CASSGAGAGETQYF. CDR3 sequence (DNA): TGTGCCAGCAGTGGTGCAGGGGCTGGGGAGACCCAGTACTTC.